A few counts support the clone carrying this T cell receptor beta chain. The antigen remains unidentified. Germline CDR1 and CDR2: SGHRS and YFSETQ. This CDR3 has 15 residues. The J segment lost 6 bases and the V segment lost 0 bases, leaving 8 bases of the junction unmatched. The sample comes from a study of response to subunit inactivated influenza vaccine. TCRdb itself ran the RT-PCR reads through MiXCR, one entry per CDR3 protein. The table lists roughly 630,000 distinct CDR3 sequences, about 14% of them singletons. Study results and limitations: It was the authors' suggestion that each seasonal influenza vaccination recruits few new T cells.

This chain uses TRBV5-1 with TRBJ2-7, with TRBD1 identical over 8 bases. The clonotype comes from a man aged 45 to 65 who received an inactivated influenza vaccine. Sequencing was performed on PBMCs from blood, taken 14 days before vaccination. As DNA, the CDR3 is TGCGCCAGCAGCTTGGGACAGGGGAACTGGGCCGAGCAGTACTTC. Encoded protein: CASSLGQGNWAEQYF.